This T cell receptor (beta chain) was found in a study of shared clonotypes between healthy human individuals. Whole-study results and caveats: It was the few donors that limited the genetic and exposure-history diversity represented.

As concerns this clone: Its target is not known.

Assay: immunoSEQ multiplex PCR; the TCRdb copy retains only in-frame clones and omits some. The sample lists over 750,000 clones, 96% occurring once. The germline CDR1 and CDR2 sequences are SGHAT and FQNNGV. V dropped 5 bases and J dropped 3; count of bases not matched to a gene: 11. The CDR3 extends over 16 amino acids. Terminally differentiated effector memory CD45RA+ cells were excluded by CCR7 positive selection of CD45RO-negative cells. The chain employs TRBV11-2 and TRBJ2-7; TRBD2 agrees at 9 bases. The sequencing sample was made of naive CD8+ T cells sorted from blood. The sequence derives from a man aged 30-40 years in good health. CDR3 DNA: TGTGCCAGCAGCCCCACATTGGCTAGCGGGAACTACGAGCAGTACTTC. It codes for CASSPTLASGNYEQYF.